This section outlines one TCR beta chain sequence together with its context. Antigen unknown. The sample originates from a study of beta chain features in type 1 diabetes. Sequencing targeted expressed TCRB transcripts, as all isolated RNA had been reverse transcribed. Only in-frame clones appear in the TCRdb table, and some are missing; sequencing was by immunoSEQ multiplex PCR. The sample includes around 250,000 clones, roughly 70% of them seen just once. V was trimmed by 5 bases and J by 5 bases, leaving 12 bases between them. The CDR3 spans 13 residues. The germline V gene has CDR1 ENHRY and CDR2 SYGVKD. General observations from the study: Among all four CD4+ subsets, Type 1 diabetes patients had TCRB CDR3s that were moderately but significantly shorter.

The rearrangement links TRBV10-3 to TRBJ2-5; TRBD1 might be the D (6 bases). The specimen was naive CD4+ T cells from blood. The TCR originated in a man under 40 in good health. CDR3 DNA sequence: TGTGCCATCAGTATGAACAGGGCCGAGACCCAGTACTTC. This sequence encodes CAISMNRAETQYF.